Below are 8 T cell receptor beta chains sequenced from a single sample in a study of blood T cells in healthy people across ages. The use of a sample-barcoded 5' primer and a J-beta primer mix characterized a second PCR of about 7 to 12 cycles. TCRdb reanalysed the 5' RACE reads using MiXCR and keeps one entry per CDR3 protein. This repertoire shows about 970,000 distinct CDR3 sequences, roughly half found once; its top ten account for roughly a fifth. Specimen: blood. Receptors were obtained from a woman in her sixties or seventies in good health.

This clonotype was detected only a few times. The chain is built from TRBV28 and TRBJ2-1, with a weak D call TRBD2 (6 bases). CDR1 is MDHEN and CDR2 is SYDVKM in the germline V gene. Trimming shortened V by 4 bases and J by 7 bases, and 20 bases separated the two germline ends. The CDR3 runs 16 residues. In nucleotides, the CDR3 is TGTGCCAGCAGTTCTCCGGGACTCACACATGGGAATGAGCAGTTCTTC. Translating it yields CASSSPGLTHGNEQFF.

The chain has TRBV2 and TRBJ2-3; TRBD2 matches 14 bases. The CDR3 loop spans 15 amino acids. Germline V gene lookup returns CDR1 SNHLY and CDR2 FYNNEI. With 7 bases clipped from V and 9 bases from J, the junction kept 9 bases outside the gene matches. The CDR3: CASKTQGLAGGTQYF. CDR3 coding DNA: TGTGCCAGCAAGACTCAAGGACTAGCGGGAGGAACGCAGTATTTT.

This clonotype was counted only a few times. This chain uses TRBV28 with TRBJ1-5; D might be TRBD1 (5 bases). The CDR3 contains 16 residues. Trimming cost V 3 bases and J 4 bases, with 16 bases left between them. Germline loops: CDR1 MDHEN, CDR2 SYDVKM. The CDR3 loop reads CASSLAIRQGNQPQHF. The CDR3 DNA is TGTGCCAGCAGTTTGGCAATCCGGCAGGGAAATCAGCCCCAGCATTTT.

The rearrangement links TRBV15 to TRBJ2-1, with 7 bases aligning to TRBD2. The J segment lost 3 bases and the V segment lost 2 bases, leaving 10 bases of the junction unmatched. The CDR3 consists of 17 residues. Germline V gives CDR1 LNHNV, CDR2 YYDKDF (reference sequence). Here the CDR3 reads CATSRKISRDYYNEQFF. Here the CDR3 DNA reads TGTGCCACCAGCAGAAAAATATCCCGGGACTACTACAATGAGCAGTTCTTC. Using reference TRBV15 and TRBJ2-1 for the parts outside the CDR3, the full variable domain is DAMVIQNPRYQVTQFGKPVTLSCSQTLNHNVMYWYQQKSSQAPKLLFHYYDKDFNNEADTPDNFQSRRPNTSFCFLDIRSPGLGDTAMYLCATSRKISRDYYNEQFFGPGTRLTVL.

This chain connects TRBV20-1 to TRBJ2-4; 11 nucleotides align to TRBD2. Judging by the DNA end, TRBJ2-5 fits better; the J call may be wrong. The CDR3 runs 14 residues. CDR1 is DFQATT, CDR2 SNEGSKA, per germline (reference sequence). The CDR3 protein is CSARGLAGSETQYF. The DNA of the CDR3 is TGCAGTGCTCGCGGACTAGCGGGCTCGGAGACCCAGTACTTC.

This clonotype was counted only a few times. This chain uses TRBV5-1 with TRBJ2-7; perhaps TRBD2 as D (5 bases). Deletions cut 3 bases from V and 2 bases from J, with 12 bases between. From germline, CDR1 is SGHRS and CDR2 YFSETQ. This CDR3 has 14 residues. The CDR3 region has the DNA TGCGCCAGCAGCTCCTCTTCGGGAACCTACGAGCAGTACTTC. Its translation: CASSSSSGTYEQYF.

As to this clonotype: A read error may account for a junction end that differs from germline. The CDR3 sequence: CASARDNNNEQFF. CDR3 bases: TGTGCCAGCGCAAGGGACAATAACAACGAGCAGTTCTTC. The genes are TRBV18 and TRBJ2-1; D perhaps matches TRBD1 (6 bases). The CDR3 runs 13 residues. CDR1 is KGHSH and CDR2 is LQKENI in the germline V gene.

This CDR3 is CASSFVWKTDTQYF. CDR3 DNA sequence: TGTGCCAGCAGCTTCGTTTGGAAAACAGATACGCAGTATTTT. This sequence joins TRBV6-2 or TRBV6-3 and TRBJ2-3; no definite D call. The CDR3 length is 14 residues. Germline CDR1 reads MNHEY; CDR2 reads SVGEGT. V lost 6 bases to trimming and J lost 3 bases, with 13 bases between them.